This entry lists 32 T cell receptor beta chains sequenced from one sample in a study of blood T cell repertoires in COVID-19. Assay: immunoSEQ multiplex PCR; the TCRdb copy retains only in-frame clones and omits some. The table lists 200,000 to 300,000 clones, 83% of them singletons. Source material: peripheral blood. The receptors originated from a human donor in a cohort sampled during active COVID-19.

The chain links TRBV6-5 to TRBJ2-7; 8 bases map to TRBD2. The germline V gene encodes CDR1 MNHEY and CDR2 SVGAGI. Germline trimming cut 5 bases from V and 3 bases from J; bases unmatched to any gene: 6. The CDR3 loop spans 14 amino acids. CDR3 in amino acids: CASSLSGGHYEQYF. The CDR3 DNA reads as TGTGCCAGCAGTCTCTCGGGGGGGCACTACGAGCAGTACTTC.

This clone was counted between two and nine times. This sequence joins TRBV24-1 and TRBJ2-3, with 8 bases that match TRBD1. V was pared by 5 bases and J by 2 bases, with 11 bases of the junction left unmatched. The CDR3 is 17 amino acids. In germline, CDR1 is KGHDR, CDR2 SFDVKD. CDR3 sequence reads: CATSAPSGTGYTDTQYF. CDR3 nucleotides: TGTGCCACCAGTGCTCCCTCCGGGACAGGTTACACAGATACGCAGTATTTT.

V is TRBV2 and J is TRBJ2-1, with TRBD2 matching 11 bases. The CDR3 is 14 residues long. Trimming removed 5 bases from V and 9 bases from J; junction bases left unmatched: 6. CDR1 and CDR2 (germline): SNHLY, FYNNEI. DNA for the CDR3: TGTGCCAGCAGTTTAGGGACTAGCGGATCTGAGCAGTTCTTC. It translates to CASSLGTSGSEQFF.

The chain uses TRBV19 and TRBJ2-1, with a tentative D call TRBD2 (5 bases). V shed 3 bases and J shed 6 bases, with 15 bases lying between them. CDR1 is LNHDA and CDR2 is SQIVND in the germline V gene (reference sequence). This CDR3 has 15 residues. The CDR3, as DNA: TGTGCCAGTAGTATGGACTCCCATAGGTCCAATGAGCAGTTCTTC. Translating it yields CASSMDSHRSNEQFF.

This sequence joins TRBV7-2 and TRBJ2-5, with 11 bases aligning to TRBD1. After removal of 5 bases from V and 0 bases from J, the junction contained 8 bases not matched to a gene. Germline CDR1 reads SGHTA; CDR2 reads FQGNSA. CDR3 size: 17 residues. CDR3: CASSPTWDRGYQETQYF. The CDR3 DNA reads TGTGCCAGCAGCCCCACTTGGGACAGGGGGTACCAAGAGACCCAGTACTTC.

The CDR3 region is CASSTGQGAGTQYF. The CDR3 DNA is TGCGCCAGCAGCACGGGACAGGGAGCAGGGACCCAGTACTTC. The chain couples TRBV5-1 to TRBJ2-5; 9 bases agree with TRBD1. Germline lookup yields CDR1 SGHRS and CDR2 YFSETQ. Unmatched junction bases numbered 8, after V lost 4 bases and J lost 7 bases. This CDR3 contains 14 residues. The full variable domain, rest sourced from reference TRBV5-1 and TRBJ2-5, is KAGVTQTPRYLIKTRGQQVTLSCSPISGHRSVSWYQQTPGQGLQFLFEYFSETQRNKGNFPGRFSGRQFSNSRSEMNVSTLELGDSALYLCASSTGQGAGTQYFGPGTRLLVL.

The chain couples TRBV10-3 to TRBJ1-1; D gene unclear. The V end lost 3 bases, the J end lost 7 bases, and 15 bases lay between the germline ends. CDR1 is ENHRY, CDR2 SYGVKD, per germline. The CDR3 is made up of 14 amino acids. The chain's CDR3 is CAISDGLLQSEAFF. The CDR3 DNA is TGTGCCATCAGTGATGGGCTCTTGCAGAGTGAAGCTTTCTTT.

The chain links TRBV10-3 to TRBJ2-7, with a weak D call TRBD1 (5 bases). CDR3 length: 12 residues. In germline, CDR1 is ENHRY, CDR2 SYGVKD. The V gene lost 2 bases and the J gene lost 7 bases, with 9 bases spanning the gap. In DNA form, the CDR3 reads TGTGCCATCAGTGAGACCAAGGGGGAGCAGTACTTC. This encodes CAISETKGEQYF.

The chain uses TRBV20-1 and TRBJ2-1; 10 nucleotides match TRBD2. The CDR3 consists of 15 residues. J lost 8 bases, V lost 3 bases, and 10 bases had no gene match. CDR1 is DFQATT, CDR2 SNEGSKA, per germline (reference sequence). The CDR3 region is CSASPSGSGKHEQFF. DNA for the CDR3: TGCAGTGCTAGTCCTAGCGGGAGCGGTAAGCATGAGCAGTTCTTC.

This chain links TRBV4-1 with TRBJ2-7; TRBD2 aligns across 7 bases. CDR3 length: 17 residues. Germline V gene data show CDR1 as MGHRA and CDR2 as YSYEKL. Trimming took 2 bases from V and 3 from J; bases not matched to a gene: 13. CDR3 sequence reads: CASSQLGIAGVHYEQYF. DNA of the CDR3: TGCGCCAGCAGCCAACTGGGGATCGCGGGAGTTCACTACGAGCAGTACTTC.

The gene calls are TRBV6-1 and TRBJ1-1, with D unclear. CDR1 and CDR2 from the germline V gene are MNHNS and SASEGT. The CDR3 is made up of 14 amino acids. V dropped 2 bases and J dropped 6 bases, with 13 bases sitting between them. Written as DNA, the CDR3 is TGTGCCAGCAGTGAACGCCAGGTAATACCTGAAGCTTTCTTT. It is translated as CASSERQVIPEAFF.

This clone was counted at least ten times. The chain's CDR3 is CASSESRQGGYTF. The DNA for the CDR3 is TGCGCCAGCAGTGAGTCCAGACAGGGGGGCTACACCTTC. The V gene is TRBV10-2, the J gene TRBJ1-2, with TRBD1 matching 8 bases. There are 13 residues in the CDR3. Germline loops: CDR1 WSHSY, CDR2 SAAADI. V dropped 0 bases and J dropped 8; count of bases not matched to a gene: 2.

This clone was counted only a few times. The chain couples TRBV11-2 to TRBJ2-5; 8 bases align to TRBD1. V trimming: 5 bases; J trimming: 5 bases; junction bases outside the gene matches: 16. The CDR3 is 17 residues long. Looked up from germline, CDR1 is SGHAT and CDR2 is FQNNGV. CDR3 bases: TGTGCCAGCAGCAGTCCCCAGTACAGGGGGGTGGGGGAGACCCAGTACTTC. Protein product: CASSSPQYRGVGETQYF.

This chain links TRBV28 with TRBJ2-3; the match to TRBD2 covers 9 bases. The CDR3 spans 15 residues. Germline CDR1 reads MDHEN; CDR2 reads SYDVKM. The trim removed 4 bases at V and 2 bases at J, leaving 4 bases unmatched. CDR3 region: CASSSPSGNTDTQYF. In DNA, the CDR3 is TGTGCCAGCAGTTCTCCTAGCGGGAACACAGATACGCAGTATTTT.

V gene TRBV23-1 combines with J gene TRBJ2-1; 7 bases line up with TRBD1. TRBV23-1 is an open reading frame whose function is uncertain. This CDR3 spans 17 amino acids. With V trimmed by 2 bases and J by 8 bases, 15 bases remained unmatched. The CDR3 DNA follows: TGCGCCAGCAGTCAAATGGGACAGATTAGGATACTGGATGAGCAGTTCTTC. Encoded protein: CASSQMGQIRILDEQFF.

This clone has just a few counts. This rearrangement joins TRBV13 to TRBJ1-1; D gene ambiguous. The CDR3 consists of 16 residues. CDR1 is PRHDT, CDR2 FYEKMQ, per germline (reference sequence). With 1 base removed from V and 1 base from J, the gap between germline ends came to 13 bases. CDR3 sequence: CASSLVFHDSNTEAFF. The CDR3 nucleotides are TGTGCCAGCAGCTTAGTGTTCCACGACTCGAACACTGAAGCTTTCTTT. Full variable domain (missing parts from reference TRBV13 and TRBJ1-1): AAGVIQSPRHLIKEKRETATLKCYPIPRHDTVYWYQQGPGQDPQFLISFYEKMQSDKGSIPDRFSAQQFSDYHSELNMSSLELGDSALYFCASSLVFHDSNTEAFFGQGTRLTVV.

This clone was detected once. V is TRBV3-1 (or the pseudogene TRBV3-2) and J is TRBJ2-1; 7 bases align to TRBD2. Per the germline V gene, CDR1 is LGHDT and CDR2 is YNNKEL (reference sequence). V lost 4 bases and J lost 7; bases outside the gene matches: 16. The CDR3 sequence is 17 residues long. The DNA for the CDR3 is TGTGCCAGCAGCCGGCCACACGGGGGGTCTAAGGGTAATGAGCAGTTCTTC. Translation: CASSRPHGGSKGNEQFF.

The table lists this clone with a few counts. This chain links TRBV6-5 with TRBJ2-1, with 11 bases lining up with TRBD2. In germline, CDR1 is MNHEY, CDR2 SVGAGI. V was clipped by 4 bases and J by 5 bases; unmatched bases: 7. The CDR3 contains 16 residues. The CDR3 here is CASSSLSGGVHNEQFF. The CDR3, as DNA: TGTGCCAGCAGTTCACTTAGCGGGGGGGTCCACAATGAGCAGTTCTTC.

The chain has TRBV30 and TRBJ1-1; the D is unclear. The germline V gene encodes CDR1 GTSNPN and CDR2 SVGIG (reference sequence). Trimming removed 4 bases at V and 2 bases at J, with 26 bases between. This CDR3 comprises 18 residues. The CDR3 region has the DNA TGTGCCTGGAAGGCACCCCACAGCCACGGCTCAACTAACACTGAAGCTTTCTTT. The encoded protein is CAWKAPHSHGSTNTEAFF.

The rearrangement uses TRBV5-6 and TRBJ1-3; 9 positions match TRBD1. The CDR3 spans 16 residues. The V and J ends lost 4 bases and 4 bases, in that order; junction bases with no gene match: 9. CDR1 is SGHDT and CDR2 is YYEEEE in the germline V gene. The CDR3 sequence: CASSPTGGLGGNTIYF. As DNA, the CDR3 is TGTGCCAGCAGCCCGACAGGGGGGCTAGGAGGAAACACCATATATTTT.

V gene TRBV4-1 combines with J gene TRBJ2-7; a weak D match, TRBD1 (5 bases). The CDR3 is made up of 14 amino acids. Germline CDR1 is MGHRA and CDR2 is YSYEKL. The V end lost 2 bases, the J end lost 7 bases, and 15 bases lay between the germline ends. DNA of the CDR3: TGCGCCAGCAGCCAACTAATACAGGTAGGGGAGCAGTACTTC. Translation: CASSQLIQVGEQYF.

The J gene is TRBJ1-4, the V gene TRBV5-4; 9 bases match TRBD1. Germline-derived CDR1 and CDR2 are SGHNT and YYREEE (reference sequence). J was trimmed by 5 bases and V by 4 bases; bases with no gene match: 3. The CDR3 covers 14 residues. CDR3 DNA: TGTGCCAGCAGCCTCGGGACAGGGAATGAAAAACTGTTTTTT. This translates into CASSLGTGNEKLFF.

This clone was recorded only once. This sequence joins TRBV9 and TRBJ2-7; TRBD1 matches at 12 bases. Trimming cost V 4 bases and J 5 bases; bases outside gene matches: 10. In germline, CDR1 is SGDLS, CDR2 YYNGEE. This CDR3 is built from 16 residues. The CDR3 reads CASSLTGTGGLDEQYF. CDR3 DNA: TGTGCCAGCAGCCTGACCGGGACAGGGGGCCTGGACGAGCAGTACTTC.

This clone appeared once. The chain recombines TRBV11-2 with TRBJ2-2; 9 bases line up with TRBD1. CDR3 length: 14 residues. The V and J ends lost 5 bases and 6 bases, in that order; junction bases with no gene match: 4. Per the germline V gene, CDR1 is SGHAT and CDR2 is FQNNGV. CDR3 sequence reads: CASSPRQGAGELFF. CDR3 bases: TGTGCCAGCAGCCCCAGACAGGGGGCCGGGGAGCTGTTTTTT.

The chain links TRBV19 to TRBJ2-1; D may be TRBD2 (6 bases). CDR3 length equals 13 residues. V shed 7 bases and J shed 5 bases, with 12 bases lying between them. Germline V gives CDR1 LNHDA, CDR2 SQIVND (reference sequence). CDR3 sequence: CASKGGANNEQFF. CDR3 nucleotides: TGTGCCAGTAAGGGCGGGGCCAACAATGAGCAGTTCTTC.

Note on this clone: Other DNA sequences in this sample translate to the same CDR3. The J gene is TRBJ2-3, the V gene TRBV25-1, with 8 bases aligning to TRBD2. Trimming at V came to 7 bases and at J to 3 bases, leaving 6 bases not matched to a gene. CDR3 length: 14 amino acids. Germline V gene data show CDR1 as MGHDK and CDR2 as SYGVNS. The CDR3, as DNA: TGTGCCAGCACGGTTTCTAGCGGGACAGATACGCAGTATTTT. Encoded protein: CASTVSSGTDTQYF.

The chain couples TRBV11-2 to TRBJ1-1; 9 nucleotides match TRBD1. The CDR3 sequence is 16 residues long. V lost 7 bases, J lost 2 bases, and 11 bases stayed unmatched. Germline-derived CDR1 and CDR2 are SGHAT and FQNNGV. CDR3 sequence: CASIATGGRVNTEAFF. The CDR3, as DNA: TGTGCCAGCATCGCAACAGGGGGCAGGGTTAACACTGAAGCTTTCTTT.

This clone has just one count. This chain links TRBV18 with TRBJ1-2; D remains ambiguous. In germline, CDR1 is KGHSH, CDR2 LQKENI. The CDR3 spans 16 residues. Trimming cost V 0 bases and J 1 base, with 12 bases left between them. The CDR3 nucleotides read TGTGCCAGCTCACCACCGAGAGCGGGGAATAACTATGGCTACACCTTC. Translation gives CASSPPRAGNNYGYTF.

This clone was counted once. This sequence joins TRBV24-1 and TRBJ2-2, with 10 bases identical to TRBD2. V trimming: 6 bases; J trimming: 4 bases; junction bases outside the gene matches: 4. The CDR3 contains 15 residues. Per germline, CDR1 KGHDR and CDR2 SFDVKD. CDR3 sequence: CATSSLAGATGELFF. CDR3 in DNA: TGTGCCACCAGTAGCCTAGCGGGAGCCACCGGGGAGCTGTTTTTT.

The rearrangement links TRBV10-3 to TRBJ1-1; 9 nucleotides align to TRBD1. Germline V gene lookup returns CDR1 ENHRY and CDR2 SYGVKD. The V and J ends lost 7 bases and 2 bases, in that order; junction bases with no gene match: 5. This CDR3 region has 14 residues. The CDR3 loop is CAIKPDRGNTEAFF. The CDR3 nucleotides read TGTGCCATCAAACCGGACAGGGGTAACACTGAAGCTTTCTTT.

This clone was picked up one time. The J gene is TRBJ1-1, the V gene TRBV6-5; 9 bases are shared with TRBD1. The J segment lost 6 bases and the V segment lost 9 bases, leaving 11 bases of the junction unmatched. Looked up from germline, CDR1 is MNHEY and CDR2 is SVGAGI. The CDR3 is 14 residues long. The CDR3 here is CASGGQGSVAEAFF. The CDR3, as DNA: TGTGCCAGTGGGGGACAGGGATCGGTAGCTGAAGCTTTCTTT.

This chain joins TRBV7-6 and TRBJ2-5, with TRBD1 identical over 7 bases. Per germline, CDR1 SGHVS and CDR2 FNYEAQ. After removal of 2 bases from V and 4 bases from J, the junction contained 16 bases not matched to a gene. The CDR3 loop spans 18 amino acids. DNA of the CDR3: TGTGCCAGCAGCTTATTAGGCGGAGAACAGGGGAGAGTAGAGACCCAGTACTTC. Protein sequence: CASSLLGGEQGRVETQYF.